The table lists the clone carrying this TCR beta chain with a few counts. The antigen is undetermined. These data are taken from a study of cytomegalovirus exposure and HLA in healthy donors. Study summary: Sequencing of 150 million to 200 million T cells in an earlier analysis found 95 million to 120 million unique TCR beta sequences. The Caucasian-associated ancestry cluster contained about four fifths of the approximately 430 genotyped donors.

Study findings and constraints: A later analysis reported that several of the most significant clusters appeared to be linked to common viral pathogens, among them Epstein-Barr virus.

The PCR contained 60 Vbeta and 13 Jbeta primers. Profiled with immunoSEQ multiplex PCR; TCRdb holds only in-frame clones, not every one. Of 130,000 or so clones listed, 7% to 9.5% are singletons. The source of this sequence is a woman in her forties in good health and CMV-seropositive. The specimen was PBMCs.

The CDR3 region is CATSSRLPRTGELFF. CDR3 nucleotide sequence: TGTGCCACCAGCAGCCGACTCCCCCGAACCGGGGAGCTGTTTTTT. V usage is TRBV15 and J usage is TRBJ2-2, with no clear D. The CDR3 has 15 residues. Trimming stripped 3 bases from V and 5 bases from J, with 13 bases between. Germline CDR1 reads LNHNV; CDR2 reads YYDKDF (reference sequence).